The clone carrying this TCR beta chain has more than one count but fewer than ten. The CDR3 consists of 13 residues. V was shortened by 3 bases and J by 3 bases, with 8 bases between the two germline ends. For the second PCR, which ran for about 6 to 11 cycles, a sample-barcoded 5' primer and a J-beta primer mix were used. Every sample gave at least 3 million paired-end reads containing CDR3. TCRdb itself ran the 5' RACE reads through MiXCR, one entry per CDR3 protein. There are 2 million or so distinct CDR3 sequences in the sample; just under 50% occur only once, and roughly 2% lies in the top ten. This sample stems from a study of blood T cells in healthy people across ages.

This clonotype was obtained from a woman in her 40s in good health. Sequencing input: blood. This chain connects TRBV12-3 or TRBV12-4 to TRBJ2-5; unclear D gene. The CDR3 loop is CASSLKVEETQYF. The CDR3 region has the DNA TGTGCCAGCAGTTTGAAGGTGGAAGAGACCCAGTACTTC.